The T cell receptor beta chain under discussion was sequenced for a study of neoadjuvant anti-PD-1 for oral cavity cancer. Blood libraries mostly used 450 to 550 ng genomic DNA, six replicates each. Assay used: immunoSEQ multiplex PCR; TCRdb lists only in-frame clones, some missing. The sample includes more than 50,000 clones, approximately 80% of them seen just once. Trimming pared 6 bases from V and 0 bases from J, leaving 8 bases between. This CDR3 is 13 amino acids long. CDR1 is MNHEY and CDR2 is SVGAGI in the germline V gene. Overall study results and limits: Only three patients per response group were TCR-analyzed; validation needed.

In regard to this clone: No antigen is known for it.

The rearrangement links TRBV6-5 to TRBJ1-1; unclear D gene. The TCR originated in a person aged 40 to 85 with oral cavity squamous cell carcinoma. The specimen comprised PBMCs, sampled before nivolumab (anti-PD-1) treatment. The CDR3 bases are TGTGCCAGCAGCCTATTTATGAACACTGAAGCTTTCTTT. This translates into CASSLFMNTEAFF.